This T cell receptor beta chain was observed in a study of blood T cell repertoires in COVID-19. Across the study: COVID-19 samples collected from the United States, Italy and Spain covered acute and convalescent phases. Nucleic acid was either cDNA or gDNA, and it came from T cells, B-cell-depleted T cells, or PBMCs.

Germline CDR1 SGHTA, CDR2 FQGNSA. The CDR3 runs to 13 residues. V was shortened by 3 bases and J by 8 bases, with 11 bases between the two germline ends. The data were produced by immunoSEQ multiplex PCR, yet TCRdb's version contains in-frame clones alone and is incomplete. The table includes hundreds of thousands of clones, 88% detected once. The sequencing sample was made of peripheral blood. V usage is TRBV7-2 and J usage is TRBJ2-1, with D maybe TRBD1 (6 bases). The TCR originated in a woman in her twenties or thirties with COVID-19, enrolled during active disease. The CDR3 DNA follows: TGTGCCAGCAGCTTGAACAGGGTTTATGAGCAGTTCTTC. This codes for CASSLNRVYEQFF.